Presented here are 30 T cell receptor beta chains from one specimen sequenced in a study of T cell repertoires in cytomegalovirus infection. MiXCR was run by TCRdb on the reads, yielding one entry per CDR3 protein. Of roughly 230,000 distinct CDR3 sequences detected, roughly 20% appear once; the ten largest clones hold roughly 20%. The material sequenced was CD8+ T cells from PBMCs. These receptors originate from a human donor in good health (CMV status not recorded). Some clones in this sample may be carry-over from other donors' samples.

The chain combines TRBV7-9 with TRBJ1-5; unclear D gene. There are 15 residues in the CDR3. V was cut by 0 bases and J by 1 base, with 7 bases left in between. The germline V gene encodes CDR1 SEHNR and CDR2 FQNEAQ (reference sequence). CDR3 bases: TGTGCCAGCAGCTTAGCAGGGTTGAGCAATCAGCCCCAGCATTTT. Translating gives CASSLAGLSNQPQHF.

This clonotype showed up just a few times. The chain couples TRBV2 to TRBJ2-2; 10 bases agree with TRBD2. Germline CDR1 and CDR2: SNHLY and FYNNEI. The CDR3 is 15 amino acids. V dropped 3 bases and J dropped 6; count of bases not matched to a gene: 4. CDR3 sequence reads: CASSDLAGGPGELFF. The CDR3 region has the DNA TGTGCCAGCAGTGATTTAGCGGGGGGACCCGGGGAGCTGTTTTTT.

The table lists this clonotype with many counts. The J gene is TRBJ1-2, the V gene TRBV19; TRBD1 aligns across 11 bases. Germline lookup yields CDR1 LNHDA and CDR2 SQIVND (reference sequence). V was pared by 9 bases and J by 5 bases, with 8 bases of the junction left unmatched. The CDR3 runs 14 residues. As DNA, the CDR3 is TGTGCCAGCAGTCCCGGGACAGGGGGTTATGGCTACACCTTC. Its protein product is CASSPGTGGYGYTF.

To note about this clonotype: Its ends do not fully match the called genes, so a read error is possible. V and J are TRBV20-1 and TRBJ1-2; D is uncertain. CDR3 length: 13 amino acids. The germline gives CDR1 DFQATT, CDR2 SNEGSKA (reference sequence). This chain's CDR3 is CSARDGANYGYTF. In DNA, the CDR3 is TGCAGTGCGAGAGACGGAGCTAACTATGGCTACACCTTC.

This clonotype has more than one count but fewer than ten. The chain links TRBV7-6 to TRBJ2-6; TRBD1 is a possible D gene (6 bases). V was pared by 4 bases and J by 1 base, with 17 bases between. CDR1 and CDR2 from the germline V gene are SGHVS and FNYEAQ. The CDR3 is 18 residues long. The CDR3 spells CASSSAVSGASGANVLTF. The CDR3 DNA reads TGTGCCAGCAGCTCCGCGGTTTCAGGGGCATCTGGGGCCAACGTCCTGACTTTC. Full variable domain (remainder filled in from reference TRBV7-6 and TRBJ2-6): GAGVSQSPRYKVTKRGQDVALRCDPISGHVSLYWYRQALGQGPEFLTYFNYEAQQDKSGLPNDRFSAERPEGSISTLTIQRTEQRDSAMYRCASSSAVSGASGANVLTFGAGSRLTVL.

The chain uses TRBV5-1 and TRBJ1-4; D unclear. CDR1 SGHRS and CDR2 YFSETQ come from the germline V gene. The CDR3 is 15 residues long. Trimming left V 0 bases short and J 4 bases short, with 10 bases between. The CDR3 bases are TGCGCCAGCAGCTTGGCCGCAGGCATTAATGAAAAACTGTTTTTT. This codes for CASSLAAGINEKLFF.

In its sample, this clonotype was seen many times. The CDR3 loop reads CASSGLDRGDNEQFF. In nucleotides, the CDR3 is TGTGCCAGCAGTGGCCTGGACAGGGGAGACAATGAGCAGTTCTTC. The V gene is TRBV2, the J gene TRBJ2-1; 9 bases are shared with TRBD1. The CDR3 spans 15 residues. With V trimmed by 4 bases and J by 5 bases, 6 bases remained unmatched. The V gene's germline CDR1 is SNHLY and CDR2 FYNNEI.

This clonotype turned up a few times. The V and J genes are TRBV11-2 and TRBJ2-7; D may be TRBD2 (7 bases). Germline loops: CDR1 SGHAT, CDR2 FQNNGV. This CDR3 contains 15 residues. V was shortened by 1 base and J by 5 bases, with 15 bases between the two germline ends. In DNA, the CDR3 is TGTGCCAGCAGCTTAGGGGTGGGGGGGCTCGACGAGCAGTACTTC. This codes for CASSLGVGGLDEQYF.

The V call is TRBV2, the J call TRBJ2-1, with 8 bases that match TRBD1. V was clipped by 3 bases and J by 7 bases; unmatched bases: 11. CDR1 SNHLY and CDR2 FYNNEI come from the germline V gene. The length of the CDR3 is 16 residues. The CDR3 DNA reads TGTGCCAGCAGTGAGACAGGGGTACGAAGGGTGAATGAGCAGTTCTTC. This encodes CASSETGVRRVNEQFF.

A few counts support this clonotype. The CDR3 DNA is TGTGCCAGCAGCTACGGGAATGATGGCTACACCTTC. Its protein product is CASSYGNDGYTF. This chain links TRBV7-9 with TRBJ1-2; D call uncertain. V gave up 4 bases and J gave up 6 bases, with 9 bases separating them. This CDR3 has 12 residues. The germline V gene has CDR1 SEHNR and CDR2 FQNEAQ (reference sequence).

At least ten counts were recorded for this clonotype. The J gene is TRBJ1-5, the V gene TRBV7-2; the D gene is possibly TRBD1 (5 bases). Germline CDR1 SGHTA, CDR2 FQGNSA. This CDR3 has 14 residues. The V and J ends lost 1 base and 5 bases respectively, with 9 bases between them. This chain's CDR3 is CASSLETEYQPQHF. As DNA, the CDR3 is TGTGCCAGCAGCTTAGAGACAGAATATCAGCCCCAGCATTTT.

At least ten counts were recorded for this clonotype. This chain connects TRBV11-3 to TRBJ2-1, with 8 bases identical to TRBD2. This CDR3 spans 13 amino acids. The V gene end was trimmed by 0 bases and the J gene end by 10 bases; junction bases not matched to a gene: 2. Germline V gene sequence: CDR1 SGHNT, CDR2 YENEEA. CDR3 protein: CASSLDSGVEQFF. The CDR3 nucleotides read TGTGCCAGCAGCTTAGATAGCGGGGTCGAGCAGTTCTTC.

This clonotype occurred many times. The chain's CDR3 is CASRMGQGLLAEAFF. The DNA of the CDR3 is TGTGCCAGCAGGATGGGACAGGGGCTTCTAGCTGAAGCTTTCTTT. V gene TRBV7-6 combines with J gene TRBJ1-1; 10 bases map to TRBD1. The trim removed 6 bases at V and 6 bases at J, leaving 10 bases unmatched. The germline gives CDR1 SGHVS, CDR2 FNYEAQ. The CDR3 covers 15 residues. Using reference TRBV7-6 and TRBJ1-1 for the parts outside the CDR3, the full variable domain is GAGVSQSPRYKVTKRGQDVALRCDPISGHVSLYWYRQALGQGPEFLTYFNYEAQQDKSGLPNDRFSAERPEGSISTLTIQRTEQRDSAMYRCASRMGQGLLAEAFFGQGTRLTVV.

The chain uses TRBV28 and TRBJ2-5; possibly TRBD1 for D (6 bases). CDR1 and CDR2 (germline): MDHEN, SYDVKM. This CDR3 is built from 16 residues. V was cut by 2 bases and J by 4 bases, with 17 bases left in between. The CDR3 loop reads CASSLMAGVGRETQYF. CDR3 DNA: TGTGCCAGCAGTTTAATGGCAGGGGTTGGGCGAGAGACCCAGTACTTC.

Ten or more counts support this clonotype. The CDR3 bases are TGCAGTGCTAAACCACAGGGTTTTCTAGCGGGGGGCAACTCCTACAATGAGCAGTTCTTC. Residues: CSAKPQGFLAGGNSYNEQFF. V and J are TRBV20-1 and TRBJ2-1, with 11 nucleotides matching TRBD2. Germline trimming cut 4 bases from V and 0 bases from J; bases unmatched to any gene: 17. Germline lookup yields CDR1 DFQATT and CDR2 SNEGSKA (reference sequence). The CDR3 sequence is 20 residues long.

This clonotype was seen many times. The V and J genes are TRBV28 and TRBJ1-5; a possible D gene is TRBD1 (5 bases). This CDR3 is 15 amino acids long. Germline V gene lookup returns CDR1 MDHEN and CDR2 SYDVKM. V was trimmed by 7 bases and J by 2 bases, leaving 15 bases between them. The CDR3 DNA reads as TGTGCCAGCAACTCAGGGATTTTTGGCAATCAGCCCCAGCATTTT. Protein product: CASNSGIFGNQPQHF. Supplemented by reference TRBV28 and TRBJ1-5, the full variable domain reads DVKVTQSSRYLVKRTGEKVFLECVQDMDHENMFWYRQDPGLGLRLIYFSYDVKMKEKGDIPEGYSVSREKKERFSLILESASTNQTSMYLCASNSGIFGNQPQHFGDGTRLSIL.

This clonotype has a count of ten or more. The rearrangement uses TRBV4-1 and TRBJ2-1, with 9 bases lining up with TRBD1. The CDR3 runs 15 residues. Germline V gene lookup returns CDR1 MGHRA and CDR2 YSYEKL. Unmatched junction bases numbered 7, after V lost 5 bases and J lost 5 bases. The chain's CDR3 is CASSFRQGDDNEQFF. The CDR3 nucleotides read TGCGCCAGCAGCTTTCGACAGGGGGACGACAATGAGCAGTTCTTC.

Only a few counts were recorded for this clonotype. This sequence joins TRBV11-2 and TRBJ1-3; 8 bases are shared with TRBD1. CDR1 SGHAT and CDR2 FQNNGV come from the germline V gene. J lost 0 bases, V lost 2 bases, and 6 bases had no gene match. The CDR3 extends over 17 amino acids. The CDR3 sequence is CASSLFGQGNSGNTIYF. As DNA, the CDR3 is TGTGCCAGCAGCTTATTCGGACAGGGCAACTCTGGAAACACCATATATTTT.

The V and J genes are TRBV4-1 and TRBJ2-1; 15 bases agree with TRBD2. V gave up 6 bases and J gave up 6 bases; unmatched junction bases: 6. This CDR3 spans 16 amino acids. CDR1 is MGHRA and CDR2 is YSYEKL in the germline V gene. CDR3: CASSLSGLAGGNEQFF. CDR3 nucleotide sequence: TGCGCCAGCAGTCTATCGGGACTAGCGGGGGGCAATGAGCAGTTCTTC.

This clonotype has just a few counts. The CDR3: CASSGTRSHTGELFF. The CDR3 region has the DNA TGCGCCAGCAGTGGGACTAGATCCCACACCGGGGAGCTGTTTTTT. This sequence joins TRBV4-1 and TRBJ2-2, with 8 bases that match TRBD2. CDR1 and CDR2 (germline): MGHRA, YSYEKL. Trimming cost V 6 bases and J 3 bases; bases outside gene matches: 6. The CDR3 has 15 residues.

The chain couples TRBV2 to TRBJ1-1, with 8 nucleotides matching TRBD1. V lost 6 bases and J lost 1; bases outside the gene matches: 7. This CDR3 has 15 residues. The germline V gene has CDR1 SNHLY and CDR2 FYNNEI. CDR3 DNA sequence: TGTGCCAGCAGGAAAGGACAGGGCCAGAACACTGAAGCTTTCTTT. This encodes CASRKGQGQNTEAFF.

V and J are TRBV7-8 and TRBJ1-6; possibly TRBD1 for D (6 bases). The germline CDR1 and CDR2 sequences are SGHVS and FQNEAQ. The CDR3 runs to 15 residues. V was clipped by 4 bases and J by 9 bases, with 16 bases between them. The CDR3 is CASSSGQRPFSPLHF. The CDR3 DNA reads TGTGCCAGCAGCTCCGGACAGAGACCTTTTTCACCCCTCCACTTT.

This clonotype has only a few counts. The genes are TRBV28 and TRBJ2-7; tentatively, D is TRBD1 (5 bases). The germline CDR1 and CDR2 sequences are MDHEN and SYDVKM. Trimming shortened V by 6 bases and J by 4 bases, and 13 bases separated the two germline ends. The CDR3 spans 13 residues. CDR3 protein: CASSYRQQYEQYF. The CDR3 DNA sequence: TGTGCCAGCAGCTATCGACAGCAGTACGAGCAGTACTTC.

The table lists this clonotype with a few counts. The chain uses TRBV4-1 and TRBJ1-5; D gene uncertain. Germline CDR1 MGHRA, CDR2 YSYEKL. The CDR3 is 15 amino acids. Trimming cost V 1 base and J 5 bases, with 12 bases left between them. CDR3 protein: CASSQVALGDQPQHF. The CDR3 DNA sequence: TGCGCCAGCAGCCAAGTTGCCTTAGGAGATCAGCCCCAGCATTTT.

In this sample, this clonotype turned up a few times. The gene calls are TRBV5-1 and TRBJ1-1; 9 positions match TRBD1. CDR1 SGHRS and CDR2 YFSETQ come from the germline V gene. The CDR3 is 14 residues long. The J segment lost 6 bases and the V segment lost 0 bases, leaving 3 bases of the junction unmatched. The CDR3 DNA follows: TGCGCCAGCAGCTTGGGCGACAGGGGGGCTGAAGCTTTCTTT. Amino acid sequence: CASSLGDRGAEAFF.

This clonotype was observed a handful of times. This chain connects TRBV7-9 to TRBJ1-1; no definite D call. Germline V lookup: CDR1 SEHNR, CDR2 FQNEAQ (reference sequence). The V gene lost 8 bases and the J gene lost 7 bases, with 14 bases spanning the gap. The CDR3 consists of 12 residues. The CDR3 nucleotides are TGTGCCAGCTCCTCGGGGTTCGTTGAAGCTTTCTTT. It specifies CASSSGFVEAFF.

This chain joins TRBV7-9 and TRBJ1-1; TRBD1 might be the D (5 bases). CDR1 and CDR2 from the germline V gene are SEHNR and FQNEAQ (reference sequence). Trimming took off 8 bases at V and 0 bases at J, with 19 bases between the two ends. The CDR3 sequence is 16 residues long. CDR3 sequence reads: CASRKAVGDLNTEAFF. For the CDR3, the DNA is TGTGCCAGCCGGAAGGCTGTAGGGGACCTGAACACTGAAGCTTTCTTT.

The V and J genes are TRBV7-2 and TRBJ2-2; no reliable D call. The CDR3 has 13 residues. The V end was cut by 3 bases, the J end by 7 bases, with 9 bases between. Germline loops: CDR1 SGHTA, CDR2 FQGNSA. CDR3 nucleotide sequence: TGTGCCAGCAGCTTTGCTACGATCGGGGAGCTGTTTTTT. This codes for CASSFATIGELFF.

This clonotype was detected a few times. The chain is built from TRBV7-9 and TRBJ2-5; D is possibly TRBD1 or TRBD2 (5 bases each). Germline V gives CDR1 SEHNR, CDR2 FQNEAQ (reference sequence). The V gene lost 7 bases and the J gene lost 3 bases, with 12 bases spanning the gap. This CDR3 is built from 13 residues. CDR3 loop: CASIPRGEETQYF. The CDR3 DNA sequence: TGTGCCAGCATCCCGAGAGGGGAAGAGACCCAGTACTTC. Complete variable domain (other parts from reference TRBV7-9 and TRBJ2-5): DTGVSQNPRHKITKRGQNVTFRCDPISEHNRLYWYRQTLGQGPEFLTYFQNEAQLEKSRLLSDRFSAERPKGSFSTLEIQRTEQGDSAMYLCASIPRGEETQYFGPGTRLLVL.

V usage is TRBV29-1 and J usage is TRBJ1-2; 7 nucleotides match TRBD1. Germline loops: CDR1 SQVTM, CDR2 ANQGSEA. This CDR3 has 14 amino acids. J lost 3 bases, V lost 6 bases, and 10 bases had no gene match. The CDR3 DNA reads TGCAGCGTATTTACAGGGGATGGTGACTATGGCTACACCTTC. This encodes CSVFTGDGDYGYTF.